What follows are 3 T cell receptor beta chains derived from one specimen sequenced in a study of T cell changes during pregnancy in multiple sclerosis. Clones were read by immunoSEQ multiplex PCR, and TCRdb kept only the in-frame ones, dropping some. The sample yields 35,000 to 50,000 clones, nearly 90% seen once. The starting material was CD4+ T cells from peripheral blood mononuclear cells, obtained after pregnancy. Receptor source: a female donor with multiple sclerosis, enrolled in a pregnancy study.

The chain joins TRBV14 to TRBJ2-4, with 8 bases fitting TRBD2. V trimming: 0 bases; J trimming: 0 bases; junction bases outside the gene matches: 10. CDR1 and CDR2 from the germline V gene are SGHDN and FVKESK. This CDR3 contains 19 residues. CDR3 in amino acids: CASSQDVAGGDLAKNIQYF. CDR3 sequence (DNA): TGTGCCAGCAGCCAAGATGTGGCGGGAGGAGATCTAGCCAAAAACATTCAGTACTTC.

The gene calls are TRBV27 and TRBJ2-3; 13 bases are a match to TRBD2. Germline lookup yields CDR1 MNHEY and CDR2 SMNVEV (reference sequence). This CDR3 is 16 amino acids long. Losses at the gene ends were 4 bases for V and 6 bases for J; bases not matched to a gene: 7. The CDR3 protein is CASSSGLAGVYDTQYF. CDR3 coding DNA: TGTGCCAGCAGTTCAGGACTAGCGGGAGTTTACGATACGCAGTATTTT.

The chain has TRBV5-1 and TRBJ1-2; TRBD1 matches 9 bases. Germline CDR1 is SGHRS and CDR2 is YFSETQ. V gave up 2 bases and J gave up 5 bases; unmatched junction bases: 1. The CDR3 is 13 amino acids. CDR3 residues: CASSFGTGYGYTF. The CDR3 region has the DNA TGCGCCAGCAGCTTCGGGACAGGGTATGGCTACACCTTC.